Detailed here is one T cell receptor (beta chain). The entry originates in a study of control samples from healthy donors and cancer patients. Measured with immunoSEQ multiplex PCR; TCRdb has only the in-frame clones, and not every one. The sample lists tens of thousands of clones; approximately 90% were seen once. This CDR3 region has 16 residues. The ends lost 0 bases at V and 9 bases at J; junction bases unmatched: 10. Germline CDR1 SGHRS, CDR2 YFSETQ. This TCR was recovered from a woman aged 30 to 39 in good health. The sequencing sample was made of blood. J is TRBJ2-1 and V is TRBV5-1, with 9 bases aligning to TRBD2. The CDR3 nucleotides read TGCGCCAGCAGCTTGGTGGCTAGCGGGATACGGGGTGAGCAGTTCTTC. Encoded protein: CASSLVASGIRGEQFF.